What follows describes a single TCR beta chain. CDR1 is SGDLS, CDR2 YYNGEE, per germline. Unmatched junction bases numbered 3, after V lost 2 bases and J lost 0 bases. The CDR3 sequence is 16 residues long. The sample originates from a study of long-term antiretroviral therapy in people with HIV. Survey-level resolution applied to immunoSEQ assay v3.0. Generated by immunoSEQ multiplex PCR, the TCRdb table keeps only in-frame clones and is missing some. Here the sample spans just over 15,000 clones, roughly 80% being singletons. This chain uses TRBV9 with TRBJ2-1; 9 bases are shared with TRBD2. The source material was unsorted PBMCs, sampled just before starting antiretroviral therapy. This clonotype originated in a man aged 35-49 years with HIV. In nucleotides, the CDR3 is TGTGCCAGCAGCGTCCGTAGCGGGAGCTCCTACAATGAGCAGTTCTTC. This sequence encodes CASSVRSGSSYNEQFF.